The 16 T cell receptor beta chains below come from one sample, sequenced in a study of blood T cell repertoires in COVID-19. TCRdb keeps only in-frame clones here, not all; method: immunoSEQ multiplex PCR. Seen here are 150,000 to 200,000 clones, approximately 89% observed once, and the top ten hold 5% to 7.5%. Sequencing was performed on PBMCs or T cells enriched from blood (not recorded which). These receptors were obtained from a man aged 35 to 55 who had recovered from COVID-19.

In nucleotides, the CDR3 is TGTGCCAGCAGCCCTTTCGGGGGTTACGAGCAGTACTTC. Translation gives CASSPFGGYEQYF. The V and J genes are TRBV27 and TRBJ2-7, with a possible D match to TRBD2 (6 bases). The CDR3 consists of 13 residues. Looked up from germline, CDR1 is MNHEY and CDR2 is SMNVEV (reference sequence). Trimming removed 6 bases at V and 4 bases at J, with 13 bases between.

The rearrangement uses TRBV2 and TRBJ2-5, with D perhaps TRBD1 (5 bases). Trimming took off 4 bases at V and 5 bases at J, with 17 bases between the two ends. CDR1 SNHLY and CDR2 FYNNEI come from the germline V gene. The CDR3 is made up of 15 amino acids. CDR3 protein: CASSVETVGTETQYF. In DNA form, the CDR3 reads TGTGCCAGCAGTGTGGAGACAGTCGGTACGGAGACCCAGTACTTC.

The chain joins TRBV19 to TRBJ2-3; a possible D gene is TRBD2 (6 bases). Germline V gene data show CDR1 as LNHDA and CDR2 as SQIVND (reference sequence). Trimming removed 5 bases from V and 5 bases from J, with 17 bases in between. The CDR3 is made up of 15 amino acids. DNA for the CDR3: TGTGCCAGTAGTCCCAGTGCTAGCGTGGTAGATACGCAGTATTTT. Its translation is CASSPSASVVDTQYF.

The V call is TRBV7-9, the J call TRBJ1-2; D may be TRBD1 (6 bases). V lost 4 bases and J lost 2, with 8 bases in between. CDR1 is SEHNR, CDR2 FQNEAQ, per germline (reference sequence). The CDR3 is made up of 13 amino acids. The CDR3 loop is CASSSGQNYGYTF. CDR3 nucleotides: TGTGCCAGCAGCTCTGGACAGAACTATGGCTACACCTTC.

V usage is TRBV6-1 and J usage is TRBJ2-3; no clear D gene. Trimming took 3 bases from V and 6 from J, leaving 7 bases between them. The CDR3 is 12 amino acids. Germline V gene data show CDR1 as MNHNS and CDR2 as SASEGT. As DNA, the CDR3 is TGTGCCAGCAGTGATTCCCTTGATACGCAGTATTTT. This codes for CASSDSLDTQYF.

The J gene is TRBJ1-2, the V gene TRBV9; D gene ambiguous. Looked up from germline, CDR1 is SGDLS and CDR2 is YYNGEE. The CDR3 is made up of 16 amino acids. Trimming removed 4 bases from V and 4 bases from J, with 20 bases in between. CDR3 nucleotide sequence: TGTGCCAGCAGCCCATCCCCCACTTATCTGCGCTATGGCTACACCTTC. It is translated as CASSPSPTYLRYGYTF.

This chain uses TRBV5-1 with TRBJ2-2, with D tentatively TRBD1 (6 bases). The length of the CDR3 is 15 residues. V was trimmed by 4 bases and J by 0 bases, leaving 10 bases between them. Germline V gene sequence: CDR1 SGHRS, CDR2 YFSETQ. CDR3 residues: CASSPDRSNTGELFF. CDR3 coding DNA: TGCGCCAGCAGCCCGGACAGATCGAACACCGGGGAGCTGTTTTTT.

The genes are TRBV19 and TRBJ2-4; D is possibly TRBD1 (6 bases). V was shortened by 5 bases and J by 0 bases, with 14 bases between the two germline ends. Germline-derived CDR1 and CDR2 are LNHDA and SQIVND (reference sequence). This CDR3 is built from 16 residues. CDR3 in DNA: TGTGCCAGTAGTGCTTACAGGGCCCCAGCCAAAAACATTCAGTACTTC. This translates into CASSAYRAPAKNIQYF.

The chain couples TRBV4-1 to TRBJ2-7, with 8 bases fitting TRBD1. The V gene's germline CDR1 is MGHRA and CDR2 YSYEKL. The CDR3 is 15 residues long. V gave up 2 bases and J gave up 2 bases; unmatched junction bases: 5. CDR3 DNA: TGCGCCAGCAGCCAACAGGACAGGGCCCCCTACGAGCAGTACTTC. Amino acid sequence: CASSQQDRAPYEQYF.

The J gene is TRBJ1-2, the V gene TRBV5-5; 8 bases match TRBD1. This CDR3 is 15 amino acids long. V was clipped by 3 bases and J by 3 bases; unmatched bases: 7. In germline, CDR1 is SGHKS, CDR2 YYEKEE (reference sequence). CDR3 nucleotides: TGTGCCAGCAGCTCCCCGGACAGGGAGGACTATGGCTACACCTTC. It specifies CASSSPDREDYGYTF.

The CDR3 DNA reads TGTGCCAGCAGCTTAGGGGCGGGACAGGGTGACGAGCAGTACTTC. Translation: CASSLGAGQGDEQYF. The chain links TRBV7-9 to TRBJ2-7; 9 nucleotides match TRBD1. Per germline, CDR1 SEHNR and CDR2 FQNEAQ (reference sequence). CDR3 length: 15 amino acids. V shed 1 base, J shed 5 bases, and the junction held 6 bases outside the gene matches.

V usage is TRBV7-2 and J usage is TRBJ2-7; D is uncertain. Per germline, CDR1 SGHTA and CDR2 FQGNSA. CDR3 length: 13 amino acids. V lost 6 bases and J lost 3, with 12 bases in between. Written as DNA, the CDR3 is TGTGCCAGCAGTCGCCGGAACAGCTACGAGCAGTACTTC. This gives the protein CASSRRNSYEQYF.

The rearrangement links TRBV5-5 to TRBJ1-4; D may be TRBD1 (6 bases). V was shortened by 1 base and J by 3 bases, with 10 bases between the two germline ends. The CDR3 runs 15 residues. Germline CDR1 SGHKS, CDR2 YYEKEE (reference sequence). DNA of the CDR3: TGTGCCAGCAGCTTGAGAGGGGGGGCTAATGAAAAACTGTTTTTT. It encodes CASSLRGGANEKLFF.

The CDR3 DNA is TGTGCCAGCAGTGGACGGGGAACGAACACTGAAGCTTTCTTT. This gives the protein CASSGRGTNTEAFF. The chain joins TRBV2 to TRBJ1-1; no definite D call. This CDR3 region has 14 residues. Germline V gives CDR1 SNHLY, CDR2 FYNNEI. V lost 4 bases and J 1 base, leaving 10 bases between the germline ends.

J is TRBJ1-5 and V is TRBV7-2; 7 bases are shared with TRBD1. The trim removed 2 bases at V and 7 bases at J, leaving 8 bases unmatched. Germline V CDR1 and CDR2: SGHTA, FQGNSA. CDR3 length equals 15 residues. The DNA for the CDR3 is TGTGCCAGCAGCTTACAGGGGGGCCCTCGGCAGCCCCAGCATTTT. This translates into CASSLQGGPRQPQHF.

This chain uses TRBV7-9 with TRBJ1-6; D uncertain. The CDR3 spans 15 residues. V lost 8 bases and J lost 3, with 14 bases in between. CDR1 and CDR2 (germline): SEHNR, FQNEAQ (reference sequence). CDR3 in DNA: TGTGCCAGCCACCCGGGAGAACACTATAATTCACCCCTCCACTTT. This gives the protein CASHPGEHYNSPLHF. Drawing the rest from reference TRBV7-9 and TRBJ1-6, the complete variable domain is DTGVSQNPRHKITKRGQNVTFRCDPISEHNRLYWYRQTLGQGPEFLTYFQNEAQLEKSRLLSDRFSAERPKGSFSTLEIQRTEQGDSAMYLCASHPGEHYNSPLHFGNGTRLTVT.